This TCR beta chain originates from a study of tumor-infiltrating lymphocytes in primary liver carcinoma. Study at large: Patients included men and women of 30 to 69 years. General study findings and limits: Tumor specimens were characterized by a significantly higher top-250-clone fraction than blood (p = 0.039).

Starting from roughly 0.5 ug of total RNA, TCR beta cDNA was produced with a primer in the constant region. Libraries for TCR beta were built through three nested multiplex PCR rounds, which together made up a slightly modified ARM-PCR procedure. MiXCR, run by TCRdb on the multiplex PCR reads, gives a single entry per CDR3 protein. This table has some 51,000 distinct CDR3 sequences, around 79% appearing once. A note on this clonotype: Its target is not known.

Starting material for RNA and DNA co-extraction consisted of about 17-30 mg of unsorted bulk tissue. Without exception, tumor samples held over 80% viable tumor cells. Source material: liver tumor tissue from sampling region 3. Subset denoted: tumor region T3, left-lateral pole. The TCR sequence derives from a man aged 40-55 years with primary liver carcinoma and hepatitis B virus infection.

The CDR3 is CASGLRLAGEVVNEQFF. The CDR3 coding sequence is TGTGCCAGCGGCCTGAGACTAGCGGGAGAAGTTGTAAATGAGCAGTTCTTC. The chain carries TRBV11-1 and TRBJ2-1; 12 positions agree with TRBD2. The CDR3 has 17 amino acids. V lost 8 bases and J lost 7; bases outside the gene matches: 15. Germline V gene sequence: CDR1 SGHAT, CDR2 FQDESV (reference sequence).